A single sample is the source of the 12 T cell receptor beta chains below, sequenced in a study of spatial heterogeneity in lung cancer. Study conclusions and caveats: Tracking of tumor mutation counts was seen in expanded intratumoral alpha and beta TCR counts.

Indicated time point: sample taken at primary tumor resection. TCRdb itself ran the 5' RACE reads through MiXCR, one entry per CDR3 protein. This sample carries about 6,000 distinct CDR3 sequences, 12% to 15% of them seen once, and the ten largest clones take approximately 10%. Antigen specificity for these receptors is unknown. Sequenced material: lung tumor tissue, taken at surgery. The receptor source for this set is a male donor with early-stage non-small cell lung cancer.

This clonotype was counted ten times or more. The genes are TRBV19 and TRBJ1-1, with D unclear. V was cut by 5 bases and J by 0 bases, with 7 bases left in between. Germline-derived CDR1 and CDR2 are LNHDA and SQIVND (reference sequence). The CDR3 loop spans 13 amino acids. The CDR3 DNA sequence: TGTGCCAGTAGTTCCCAGGTGAACACTGAAGCTTTCTTT. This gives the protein CASSSQVNTEAFF.

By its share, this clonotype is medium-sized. CDR3 residues: CASSLIAGYNEQFF. In DNA form, the CDR3 reads TGTGCCAGCAGTTTGATAGCGGGATACAATGAGCAGTTCTTC. The chain uses TRBV12-3 or TRBV12-4 and TRBJ2-1, with TRBD2 matching 8 bases. The CDR3 has 14 amino acids. V lost 3 bases and J lost 4; bases outside the gene matches: 2.

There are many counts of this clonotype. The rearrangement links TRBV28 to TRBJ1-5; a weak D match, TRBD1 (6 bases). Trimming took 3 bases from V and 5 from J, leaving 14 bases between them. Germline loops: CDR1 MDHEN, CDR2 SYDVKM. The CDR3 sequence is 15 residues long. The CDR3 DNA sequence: TGTGCCAGCAGTTTGGGGGGGCAAGGGGATCAGCCCCAGCATTTT. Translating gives CASSLGGQGDQPQHF.

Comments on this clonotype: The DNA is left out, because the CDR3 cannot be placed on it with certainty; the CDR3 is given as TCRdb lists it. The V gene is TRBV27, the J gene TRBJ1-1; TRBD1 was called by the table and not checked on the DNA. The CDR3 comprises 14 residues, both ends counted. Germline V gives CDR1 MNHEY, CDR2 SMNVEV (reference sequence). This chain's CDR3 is CASTPTPFGAEAFF.

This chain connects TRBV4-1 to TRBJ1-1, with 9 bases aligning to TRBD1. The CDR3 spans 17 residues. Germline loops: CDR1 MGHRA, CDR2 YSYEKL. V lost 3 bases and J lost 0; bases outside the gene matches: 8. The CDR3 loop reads CASSHGSGTGLNTEAFF. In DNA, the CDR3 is TGCGCCAGCAGCCATGGATCCGGGACAGGGTTGAACACTGAAGCTTTCTTT.

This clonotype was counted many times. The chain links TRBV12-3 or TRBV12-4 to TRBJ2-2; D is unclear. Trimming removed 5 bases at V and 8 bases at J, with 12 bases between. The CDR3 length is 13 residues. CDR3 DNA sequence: TGTGCCAGCAGTACATACGGCCGGGGGGAGCTGTTTTTT. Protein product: CASSTYGRGELFF.

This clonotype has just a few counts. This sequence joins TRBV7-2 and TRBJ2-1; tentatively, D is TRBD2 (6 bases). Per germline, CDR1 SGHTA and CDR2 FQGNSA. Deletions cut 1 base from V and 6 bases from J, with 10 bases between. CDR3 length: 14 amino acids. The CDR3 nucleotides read TGTGCCAGCAGCTTAGTACTAGCCGCCAATGAGCAGTTCTTC. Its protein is CASSLVLAANEQFF.

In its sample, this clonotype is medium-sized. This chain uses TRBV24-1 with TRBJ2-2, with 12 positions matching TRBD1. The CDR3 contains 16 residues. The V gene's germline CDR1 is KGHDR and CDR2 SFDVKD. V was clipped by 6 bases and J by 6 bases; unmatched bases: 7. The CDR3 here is CATSPPGQGAAGELFF. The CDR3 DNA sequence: TGTGCCACCAGTCCACCGGGACAGGGGGCTGCCGGGGAGCTGTTTTTT.

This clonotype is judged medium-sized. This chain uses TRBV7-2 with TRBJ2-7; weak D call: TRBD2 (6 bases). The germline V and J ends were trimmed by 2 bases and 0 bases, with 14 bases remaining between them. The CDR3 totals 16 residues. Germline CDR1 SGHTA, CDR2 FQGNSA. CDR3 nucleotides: TGTGCCAGCAGCTTAACCCCGGGAGTCCCCTCCTACGAGCAGTACTTC. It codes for CASSLTPGVPSYEQYF.

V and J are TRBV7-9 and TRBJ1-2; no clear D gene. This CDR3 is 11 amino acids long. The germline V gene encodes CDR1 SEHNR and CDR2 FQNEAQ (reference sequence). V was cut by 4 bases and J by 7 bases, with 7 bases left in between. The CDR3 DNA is TGTGCCAGCAGCTCCCTGGCTGGCTACACCTTC. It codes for CASSSLAGYTF.

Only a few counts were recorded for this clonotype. The CDR3 DNA follows: TGTGCCAGCAGCTCGGGACTAGCGGGGGCAGGGGAGACCCAGTACTTC. Translating gives CASSSGLAGAGETQYF. The V and J genes are TRBV7-8 and TRBJ2-5, with 14 bases aligning to TRBD2. Germline values: CDR1 SGHVS, CDR2 FQNEAQ. This CDR3 contains 16 residues. V lost 4 bases, J lost 5 bases, and 6 bases stayed unmatched.

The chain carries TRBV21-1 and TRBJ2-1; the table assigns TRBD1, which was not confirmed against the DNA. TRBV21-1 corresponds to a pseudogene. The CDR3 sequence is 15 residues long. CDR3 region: CASSKIGGAYNEQFF. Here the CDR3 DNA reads TGTGCCAGCAGCAAAATCGGGGGCGCTTACAATGAGCAGTTCTTC.